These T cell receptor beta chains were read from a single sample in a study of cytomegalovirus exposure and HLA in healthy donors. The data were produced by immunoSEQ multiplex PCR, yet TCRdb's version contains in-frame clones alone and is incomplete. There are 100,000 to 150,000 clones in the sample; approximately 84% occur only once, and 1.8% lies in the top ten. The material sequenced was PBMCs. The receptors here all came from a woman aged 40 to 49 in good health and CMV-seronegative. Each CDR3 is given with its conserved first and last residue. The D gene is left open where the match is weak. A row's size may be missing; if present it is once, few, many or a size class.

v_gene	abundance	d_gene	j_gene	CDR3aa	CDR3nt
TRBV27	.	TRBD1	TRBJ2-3	CASSRRQGALTDTQYF	TGTGCCAGCAGTCGAAGACAGGGGGCTCTCACAGATACGCAGTATTTT
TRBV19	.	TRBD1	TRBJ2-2	CASSRGQGDTGELFF	TGTGCCAGTAGTCGGGGACAGGGAGACACCGGGGAGCTGTTTTTT
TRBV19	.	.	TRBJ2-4	CASSSWGVAKNIQYF	TGTGCCAGTAGTTCTTGGGGGGTAGCCAAAAACATTCAGTACTTC
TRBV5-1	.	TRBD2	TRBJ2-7	CASSSPEGEGTFEQYF	TGCGCCAGCAGCTCCCCCGAAGGGGAGGGAACGTTCGAGCAGTACTTC
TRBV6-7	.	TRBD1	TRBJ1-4	CASSYPTGGMEKLFF	TGTGCCAGCAGTTACCCAACAGGGGGGATGGAAAAACTGTTTTTT
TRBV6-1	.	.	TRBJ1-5	CASSGLSAGGNNQPQHF	TGTGCCAGCAGTGGACTATCGGCTGGGGGGAACAATCAGCCCCAGCATTTT
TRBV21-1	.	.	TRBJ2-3	CASSKESLRSRTDTQYF	TGTGCCAGCAGCAAGGAGTCACTACGCTCACGGACAGATACGCAGTATTTT
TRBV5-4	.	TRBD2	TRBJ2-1	CASSLAGTRVYNEQFF	TGTGCCAGCAGCTTGGCCGGGACTAGGGTCTACAATGAGCAGTTCTTC
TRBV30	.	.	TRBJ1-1	CAWNGQGGTEAFF	TGTGCCTGGAATGGGCAGGGTGGCACTGAAGCTTTCTTT
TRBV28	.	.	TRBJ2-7	CASYGNVYEQYF	TGTGCCAGCTACGGTAACGTTTACGAGCAGTACTTC
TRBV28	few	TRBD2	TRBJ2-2	CASSRELAGLTGELFF	TGTGCCAGCAGCCGAGAGCTAGCGGGACTCACCGGGGAGCTGTTTTTT
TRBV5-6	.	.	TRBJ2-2	CASSLDPDSILNTGELFF	TGTGCCAGCAGCTTGGATCCAGACAGCATTTTGAACACCGGGGAGCTGTTTTTT
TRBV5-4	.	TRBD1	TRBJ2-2	CASSLEGPGQGRGELFF	TGTGCCAGCAGCTTGGAAGGTCCTGGACAGGGTCGCGGGGAGCTGTTTTTT
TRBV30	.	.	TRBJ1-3	CAWSGGTGNTIYF	TGTGCCTGGAGTGGAGGGACTGGAAACACCATATATTTT
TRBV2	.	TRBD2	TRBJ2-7	CASRAGTSVTYEQYF	TGTGCCAGCAGAGCCGGGACTAGCGTTACCTACGAGCAGTACTTC
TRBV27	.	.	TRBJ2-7	CASSFQGKFYEQYF	TGTGCCAGCAGTTTTCAGGGGAAGTTCTACGAGCAGTACTTC
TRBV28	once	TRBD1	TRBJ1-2	CASSQAQGAGNYGYTF	TGTGCCAGCAGTCAGGCACAGGGGGCAGGTAACTATGGCTACACCTTC
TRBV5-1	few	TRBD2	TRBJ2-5	CASSLIVGGLAGLGQETQYF	TGCGCCAGCAGCTTGATTGTCGGAGGACTAGCGGGACTTGGGCAAGAGACCCAGTACTTC